This is a list of T cell receptor beta chains from one sample in a study of shared clonotypes between healthy human individuals. Libraries were prepared by immunoSEQ multiplex PCR; TCRdb keeps only in-frame clonotypes and omits some of them. The profile shows around 1.9 million clones, about 93% of them singletons. Sequencing was performed on naive CD8+ T cells from PBMCs. Receptors were obtained from a man aged 18-30 years in good health. Some clones in this sample may be carry-over from other donors' samples. The CDR3 runs from the conserved cysteine through the conserved F or W. The D gene is left open where the match is weak. Some rows mark clone size as missing; the rest say once, few, many or name a class of expanded clone.

J: TRBJ2-7
D: TRBD1
size: -
V: TRBV25-1
CDR3: CASSDGQGFEQYF
DNA: TGTGCCAGCAGTGACGGACAGGGATTCGAGCAGTACTTC

J: TRBJ2-1
D: -
size: -
V: TRBV19
CDR3: CASSMGGNSYNEQFF
DNA: TGTGCCAGTAGTATGGGGGGAAACTCCTACAATGAGCAGTTCTTC

J: TRBJ2-1
D: -
size: -
V: TRBV5-6
CDR3: CASSMKSGAGPDEQFF
DNA: TGTGCCAGCAGTATGAAATCCGGGGCTGGACCCGATGAGCAGTTCTTC

J: TRBJ1-6
D: TRBD1
size: -
V: TRBV6-6
CDR3: CASSAPEGAPSPLHF
DNA: TGTGCCAGCAGTGCCCCTGAGGGGGCGCCTTCACCCCTCCACTTT

J: TRBJ1-2
D: -
size: -
V: TRBV27
CDR3: CASSSETGYGYTF
DNA: TGTGCCAGCAGTTCGGAGACAGGCTATGGCTACACCTTC

J: TRBJ1-5
D: -
size: -
V: TRBV9
CDR3: CASSVAAWQGLSQPQHF
DNA: TGTGCCAGCAGCGTAGCTGCCTGGCAGGGGCTAAGTCAGCCCCAGCATTTT

J: TRBJ1-1
D: -
size: -
V: TRBV6-5
CDR3: CASSYSVGGTEAFF
DNA: TGTGCCAGCAGTTACTCGGTCGGCGGCACTGAAGCTTTCTTT

J: TRBJ2-1
D: TRBD2
size: -
V: TRBV7-8
CDR3: CASSLYGGRALYEQFF
DNA: TGTGCCAGCAGCTTATACGGCGGGAGGGCCCTCTATGAGCAGTTCTTC

J: TRBJ2-3
D: -
size: -
V: TRBV19
CDR3: CASSIVEDTQYF
DNA: TGTGCCAGTAGTATAGTTGAGGATACGCAGTATTTT

J: TRBJ1-4
D: -
size: -
V: TRBV11-2
CDR3: CASSLSGPVEKLFF
DNA: TGTGCCAGCAGCTTATCGGGGCCGGTGGAAAAACTGTTTTTT

J: TRBJ2-1
D: TRBD2
size: -
V: TRBV7-9
CDR3: CASSFPGAGNEQFF
DNA: TGTGCCAGCAGCTTCCCGGGAGCGGGGAATGAGCAGTTCTTC

J: TRBJ2-7
D: -
size: -
V: TRBV7-9
CDR3: CASSFPGAEEQYF
DNA: TGTGCCAGCAGCTTCCCGGGGGCGGAAGAGCAGTACTTC

J: TRBJ1-2
D: -
size: -
V: TRBV28
CDR3: CASSFAGGGAGPLYGYTF
DNA: TGTGCCAGCAGTTTTGCGGGGGGAGGGGCAGGGCCCCTCTATGGCTACACCTTC

J: TRBJ2-3
D: -
size: -
V: TRBV7-2
CDR3: CASSLGQGSTDTQYF
DNA: TGTGCCAGCAGCTTAGGCCAGGGGAGCACAGATACGCAGTATTTT

J: TRBJ2-2
D: -
size: -
V: TRBV4-1
CDR3: CASSPRGSATITGELFF
DNA: TGCGCCAGCAGCCCCCGAGGTAGCGCGACCATCACCGGGGAGCTGTTTTTT

J: TRBJ2-3
D: -
size: -
V: TRBV27
CDR3: CASSLTRTDTQYF
DNA: TGTGCCAGCAGTTTAACCCGCACAGATACGCAGTATTTT

J: TRBJ2-3
D: -
size: -
V: TRBV13
CDR3: CASSLTRASTDTQYF
DNA: TGTGCCAGCAGCTTAACGCGCGCTAGCACAGATACGCAGTATTTT

J: TRBJ2-3
D: -
size: -
V: TRBV7-8
CDR3: CASSRRLEDTQYF
DNA: TGTGCCAGCAGCAGAAGACTAGAGGATACGCAGTATTTT

J: TRBJ2-2
D: -
size: few
V: TRBV28
CDR3: CASGGTVNTGELFF
DNA: TGTGCCAGCGGTGGGACGGTGAACACCGGGGAGCTGTTTTTT

J: TRBJ2-5
D: -
size: -
V: TRBV10-1
CDR3: CASSDPSETQYF
DNA: TGCGCCAGCAGTGATCCATCGGAGACCCAGTACTTC

J: TRBJ2-7
D: -
size: -
V: TRBV6-1
CDR3: CASSERGLSYEQYF
DNA: TGTGCCAGCAGTGAAAGGGGACTCTCTTACGAGCAGTACTTC

J: TRBJ1-2
D: TRBD1
size: -
V: TRBV7-9
CDR3: CASSFGQGARGYTF
DNA: TGTGCCAGCAGCTTTGGTCAGGGGGCTCGGGGCTACACCTTC

J: TRBJ1-1
D: -
size: -
V: TRBV25-1
CDR3: CASSELGGNTEAFF
DNA: TGTGCCAGCAGTGAATTGGGGGGGAACACTGAAGCTTTCTTT

J: TRBJ2-2
D: -
size: once
V: TRBV28
CDR3: CASRDWGNTEELFF
DNA: TGTGCCAGCCGTGACTGGGGGAACACCGAGGAGCTGTTTTTT

J: TRBJ2-7
D: -
size: -
V: TRBV4-3
CDR3: CASSQDNLDGRSYEQYF
DNA: TGCGCCAGCAGCCAAGATAATCTGGACGGCCGATCCTACGAGCAGTACTTC

J: TRBJ2-2
D: TRBD1
size: -
V: TRBV19
CDR3: CASEQGAVGELFF
DNA: TGTGCCAGTGAACAGGGGGCGGTCGGGGAGCTGTTTTTT

J: TRBJ1-2
D: TRBD1
size: -
V: TRBV27
CDR3: CASSLSGTAMGYTF
DNA: TGTGCCAGCAGTTTATCAGGGACAGCTATGGGCTACACCTTC

J: TRBJ2-7
D: TRBD1
size: -
V: TRBV6-5
CDR3: CASSYSGQTEEQYF
DNA: TGTGCCAGCAGTTACTCGGGACAGACTGAAGAGCAGTACTTC

J: TRBJ2-1
D: -
size: -
V: TRBV11-3
CDR3: CASSFGVAFLNEQFF
DNA: TGTGCCAGCAGCTTCGGGGTAGCTTTCCTCAATGAGCAGTTCTTC

J: TRBJ2-7
D: TRBD2
size: -
V: TRBV7-6
CDR3: CASSELAGPYEQYF
DNA: TGTGCCAGCAGCGAACTAGCGGGACCCTACGAGCAGTACTTC

J: TRBJ2-2
D: TRBD1
size: -
V: TRBV28
CDR3: CAVHQTGATGELFF
DNA: TGTGCCGTGCACCAGACAGGGGCCACCGGGGAGCTGTTTTTT

J: TRBJ2-7
D: TRBD2
size: once
V: TRBV5-4
CDR3: CASSLAGRPYEQYF
DNA: TGTGCCAGCAGCCTAGCGGGAAGACCTTACGAGCAGTACTTC

J: TRBJ2-7
D: -
size: -
V: TRBV18
CDR3: CASSPPSDNQRTYPYEQYF
DNA: TGTGCCAGCTCACCACCTTCGGATAATCAGCGGACCTACCCCTACGAGCAGTACTTC

J: TRBJ2-7
D: TRBD1
size: few
V: TRBV9
CDR3: CASSTRDSSYEQYF
DNA: TGTGCCAGCAGCACCCGGGACAGCTCCTACGAGCAGTACTTC

J: TRBJ1-4
D: -
size: -
V: TRBV7-9
CDR3: CASSYQGEKLFF
DNA: TGTGCCAGCAGTTATCAGGGGGAAAAACTGTTTTTT

J: TRBJ2-1
D: TRBD1
size: -
V: TRBV19
CDR3: CASRTDRDEYEQFF
DNA: TGTGCCAGTAGAACCGACAGGGACGAGTATGAGCAGTTCTTC

J: TRBJ1-2
D: -
size: once
V: TRBV7-8
CDR3: CASSLHDGTYGYTF
DNA: TGTGCCAGCAGCTTACACGACGGGACTTATGGCTACACCTTC

J: TRBJ2-7
D: -
size: -
V: TRBV6-4
CDR3: CASPPEPREQYF
DNA: TGTGCCAGCCCCCCGGAGCCGCGGGAGCAGTACTTC

J: TRBJ1-1
D: -
size: -
V: TRBV5-4
CDR3: CASRDDLLNTEAFF
DNA: TGTGCCAGCAGGGACGACCTTTTGAACACTGAAGCTTTCTTT

J: TRBJ2-3
D: TRBD2
size: -
V: TRBV27
CDR3: CASSLLRAGGIDTQYF
DNA: TGTGCCAGCAGTCTCCTCCGAGCGGGAGGAATAGATACGCAGTATTTT

J: TRBJ2-7
D: TRBD2
size: -
V: TRBV9
CDR3: CASSPRAGGPNEQYF
DNA: TGTGCCAGCAGCCCCCGGGCGGGAGGGCCTAACGAGCAGTACTTC

J: TRBJ2-5
D: -
size: -
V: TRBV7-9
CDR3: CASSPSPQGTWETQYF
DNA: TGTGCCAGCAGCCCTTCCCCACAGGGAACGTGGGAGACCCAGTACTTC

J: TRBJ1-4
D: -
size: -
V: TRBV30
CDR3: CAWSSGLGEKLFF
DNA: TGTGCCTGGAGTTCGGGGCTTGGTGAAAAACTGTTTTTT

J: TRBJ2-5
D: TRBD1
size: -
V: TRBV6-5
CDR3: CASSPRGLGPETQYF
DNA: TGTGCCAGCAGCCCGAGGGGGCTGGGGCCAGAGACCCAGTACTTC

J: TRBJ1-1
D: -
size: few
V: TRBV11-2
CDR3: CASSYPLGRAAFF
DNA: TGTGCCAGCAGTTACCCGCTGGGCAGGGCGGCTTTCTTT

J: TRBJ1-2
D: -
size: -
V: TRBV19
CDR3: CASTSNKGSNYGYTF
DNA: TGTGCCAGTACCAGCAATAAGGGGTCTAACTATGGCTACACCTTC

J: TRBJ2-7
D: -
size: -
V: TRBV5-1
CDR3: CASRQDSSYEQYF
DNA: TGCGCCAGCAGGCAGGACTCCTCCTACGAGCAGTACTTC

J: TRBJ1-2
D: -
size: -
V: TRBV9
CDR3: CASSAPGVFYGYTF
DNA: TGTGCCAGCAGCGCCCCAGGCGTTTTCTATGGCTACACCTTC

J: TRBJ2-1
D: -
size: -
V: TRBV19
CDR3: CASSIDGLSSNEQFF
DNA: TGTGCCAGTAGTATCGACGGACTTTCTTCCAATGAGCAGTTCTTC

J: TRBJ2-5
D: -
size: -
V: TRBV2
CDR3: CASSRDQRMEAQETQYF
DNA: TGTGCCAGCTCCAGGGACCAGAGGATGGAGGCCCAAGAGACCCAGTACTTC

J: TRBJ2-1
D: TRBD2
size: -
V: TRBV9
CDR3: CASSGSGLAGVMNEQFF
DNA: TGTGCCAGCAGCGGATCCGGACTAGCGGGAGTGATGAATGAGCAGTTCTTC

J: TRBJ2-7
D: TRBD1
size: -
V: TRBV7-9
CDR3: CASSPRTGYPYEQYF
DNA: TGTGCCAGCAGCCCTAGGACAGGGTACCCCTACGAGCAGTACTTC

J: TRBJ2-3
D: TRBD1
size: -
V: TRBV5-1
CDR3: CASSLRTGGTDTQYF
DNA: TGCGCCAGCAGCTTGCGGACAGGGGGCACAGATACGCAGTATTTT

J: TRBJ1-2
D: -
size: -
V: TRBV6-5
CDR3: CASSYQTAHGYTF
DNA: TGTGCCAGCAGTTACCAGACCGCCCATGGCTACACCTTC

J: TRBJ2-5
D: TRBD1
size: once
V: TRBV30
CDR3: CAWKLRGRVETQYF
DNA: TGTGCCTGGAAGCTCAGGGGGCGGGTGGAGACCCAGTACTTC

J: TRBJ2-7
D: -
size: -
V: TRBV6-1
CDR3: CASSEGVYYEQYF
DNA: TGTGCCAGCAGCGAAGGGGTTTACTACGAGCAGTACTTC

J: TRBJ2-3
D: TRBD2
size: -
V: TRBV5-1
CDR3: CASSLTSGISTDTQYF
DNA: TGCGCCAGCAGCCTAACTAGCGGGATCAGCACAGATACGCAGTATTTT

J: TRBJ2-7
D: -
size: -
V: TRBV10-2
CDR3: CASSGWTVAYEQYF
DNA: TGCGCCAGCAGTGGGTGGACAGTGGCCTACGAGCAGTACTTC

J: TRBJ2-7
D: TRBD1
size: -
V: TRBV6-1
CDR3: CASSEAYRGYEQYF
DNA: TGTGCCAGCAGTGAAGCCTACAGGGGGTACGAGCAGTACTTC